This TCR beta chain was obtained from a study of glioma-infiltrating T cells after dendritic cell vaccination. The wider study: Glioblastoma patients came from Phase I and II dendritic cell vaccination trials. Dendritic cells derived from monocytes and pulsed with autologous tumor lysate formed the vaccine.

This CDR3 has 18 amino acids. Germline V gives CDR1 LGHNT, CDR2 FRNRAP. V lost 0 bases, J lost 2 bases, and 20 bases lay in between. Sequencing used immunoSEQ multiplex PCR; TCRdb keeps in-frame clones, though not all of them. The sample shows about 65,000 clones, about nine tenths of them seen only once. This clone was found once. Stated time point: after dendritic cell vaccination, including at tumor progression/relapse. The receptor's source is a human donor with glioblastoma. The chain employs TRBV12-5 and TRBJ2-7, with D tentatively TRBD1 (6 bases). The source material was blood, sampled after dendritic cell vaccination. CDR3 nucleotide sequence: TGTGCTAGTGGTTTGGTAATTGGGGTGGGCAGGGGAGCCTACGAGCAGTACTTC. Translating gives CASGLVIGVGRGAYEQYF.